Presented here are 8 T cell receptor beta chains from one specimen sequenced in a study of blood T cell repertoires in COVID-19. The table came from immunoSEQ multiplex PCR; TCRdb's copy has only in-frame clones and leaves some out. In the table there are 30,000 to 50,000 clones, more than 70% of which are singletons. The sequencing input was peripheral blood. The receptor set was obtained from a man between 60 and 75 years old with acute or convalescent COVID-19.

This chain links TRBV10-2 with TRBJ2-1, with TRBD2 identical over 7 bases. The V gene's germline CDR1 is WSHSY and CDR2 SAAADI. CDR3 length: 15 amino acids. V trimming: 4 bases; J trimming: 2 bases; junction bases outside the gene matches: 5. CDR3 DNA sequence: TGCGCCAGCAGTGCTACGGGAGGCCCCTACAATGAGCAGTTCTTC. This encodes CASSATGGPYNEQFF.

The chain joins TRBV2 to TRBJ1-2; the D gene is possibly TRBD1 (6 bases). Deletions cut 5 bases from V and 0 bases from J, with 10 bases between. The CDR3 covers 14 residues. Germline V gene lookup returns CDR1 SNHLY and CDR2 FYNNEI. The CDR3 nucleotides are TGTGCCAGCAGTCTACAGGGAGCTAACTATGGCTACACCTTC. Its protein is CASSLQGANYGYTF.

Comment on this clone: The junction departs from the called germline gene at one end, perhaps through a read error. J is TRBJ1-6 and V is TRBV14; TRBD1 matches at 11 bases. Germline assignment: CDR1 SGHDN and CDR2 FVKESK. CDR3 length: 16 residues. CDR3 amino acids: CASSRWTGGLNSPLHF. As DNA, the CDR3 is TGTGCCAGCAGCCGCTGGACAGGGGGCTTAAACTCACCCCTCCACTTC.

This chain connects TRBV10-3 to TRBJ2-5, with D possibly TRBD2 on 6 matching bases. Per germline, CDR1 ENHRY and CDR2 SYGVKD. The V end was cut by 2 bases, the J end by 4 bases, with 8 bases between. The CDR3 is 13 amino acids. The DNA for the CDR3 is TGTGCCATCAGTGAGGTGGGGGGAGAGACCCAGTACTTC. This encodes CAISEVGGETQYF.

This chain joins TRBV12-3 or TRBV12-4 and TRBJ1-1, with 8 bases identical to TRBD1. The CDR3 runs 11 residues. Trimming removed 5 bases from V and 12 bases from J; junction bases left unmatched: 5. CDR3 in amino acids: CASSQGQEPFF. CDR3 nucleotides: TGTGCCAGCAGTCAGGGACAGGAGCCTTTCTTT.

This rearrangement joins TRBV27 to TRBJ2-7, with D perhaps TRBD2 (8 bases). Germline V lookup: CDR1 MNHEY, CDR2 SMNVEV (reference sequence). Trimming removed 0 bases at V and 7 bases at J, with 22 bases between. This CDR3 contains 17 residues. The CDR3 coding sequence is TGTGCCAGCAGTTTATCGAGCGGGAGACAGGGCTCGCGTGAGCAGTACTTC. Translation gives CASSLSSGRQGSREQYF.

The chain recombines TRBV19 with TRBJ2-2, with 9 nucleotides matching TRBD1. The CDR3 consists of 16 residues. Germline V lookup: CDR1 LNHDA, CDR2 SQIVND (reference sequence). The V segment lost 3 bases and the J segment 3 bases; nucleotides outside the gene matches: 5. The CDR3 loop reads CASSIGTGGYTGELFF. CDR3 nucleotide sequence: TGTGCCAGTAGTATTGGTACAGGGGGCTACACCGGGGAGCTGTTTTTT.

This chain uses TRBV9 with TRBJ2-1, with 8 bases lining up with TRBD2. V was pared by 3 bases and J by 7 bases, with 9 bases of the junction left unmatched. Germline CDR1 SGDLS, CDR2 YYNGEE. The CDR3 consists of 15 residues. Written as DNA, the CDR3 is TGTGCCAGCAGCGGCCCGGGACTAGGGAGAAATGAGCAGTTCTTC. Residues: CASSGPGLGRNEQFF.